This entry lists 4 T cell receptor beta chains sequenced from one sample in a study of identical twins. TCRdb re-analysed the 5' RACE reads in MiXCR, keeping a single row per CDR3 protein. Here the sample spans around 370,000 distinct CDR3 sequences, approximately 10% being singletons. Input material: naive T cells sorted from blood. These receptors all come from a woman between 50 and 59 years old in good health.

CDR3 DNA: TGTGCCAGCAGCTTAGAACTAGCGGGATGGGAGACCCAGTACTTC. This translates into CASSLELAGWETQYF. The chain joins TRBV11-2 to TRBJ2-5, with 10 bases that match TRBD2. Germline V CDR1 and CDR2: SGHAT, FQNNGV. V trimming: 0 bases; J trimming: 5 bases; junction bases outside the gene matches: 3. The CDR3 length is 15 residues.

This clonotype was seen ten or more times. This chain uses TRBV3-1 with TRBJ1-1; no clear D. In germline, CDR1 is LGHDT, CDR2 YNNKEL (reference sequence). The ends were cut back, 1 base at V and 9 bases at J, with 9 bases in the middle. The length of the CDR3 is 12 residues. CDR3 protein: CASSQGLGKAFF. CDR3 DNA: TGTGCCAGCAGCCAAGGGCTCGGGAAAGCTTTCTTT. The complete variable domain, with remaining parts taken from reference TRBV3-1 and TRBJ1-1, reads DTAVSQTPKYLVTQMGNDKSIKCEQNLGHDTMYWYKQDSKKFLKIMFSYNNKELIINETVPNRFSPKSPDKAHLNLHINSLELGDSAVYFCASSQGLGKAFFGQGTRLTVV.

The rearrangement joins TRBV2 to TRBJ1-3, with a tentative D call TRBD1 (5 bases). The CDR3 runs 14 residues. CDR1 and CDR2 (germline): SNHLY, FYNNEI. Trimming stripped 2 bases from V and 3 bases from J, with 8 bases between. The CDR3 loop is CASSEQGYGNTIYF. The CDR3 DNA sequence: TGTGCCAGCAGTGAACAGGGCTATGGAAACACCATATATTTT.

CDR3 sequence reads: CAISESRSGRVSNEQFF. Here the CDR3 DNA reads TGTGCCATCAGTGAGTCCCGGAGCGGGAGAGTCTCAAATGAGCAGTTCTTC. The chain links TRBV10-3 to TRBJ2-1; 8 bases match TRBD2. This CDR3 spans 17 amino acids. CDR1 is ENHRY and CDR2 is SYGVKD in the germline V gene. With V trimmed by 0 bases and J by 7 bases, 11 bases remained unmatched.